This T cell receptor (beta chain) was obtained from a study of STAT3 mutations in large granular lymphocyte leukemia. Each sample's TCRbeta library yielded on average about 41,000 productive templates. TCRdb keeps only in-frame clones here, not all; method: immunoSEQ multiplex PCR. The sample lists tens of thousands of clones; about 88% were seen once. In the case of this clone: Its antigen remains unknown.

Whole-study findings and limits: In T-cell large granular lymphocyte leukemia, about half of patients showed multiple immunodominant subclonotypes. In about 30% of the 18 patients, new TCR clonotypes emerged after therapy. No sample exists from the first appearance of each clone.

The V segment lost 6 bases and the J segment 1 base; nucleotides outside the gene matches: 4. The CDR3 consists of 14 residues. Germline V CDR1 and CDR2: MNHEY, SVGAGI. Source material: PBMCs. The gene calls are TRBV6-5 and TRBJ1-1, with TRBD1 identical over 8 bases. This receptor was obtained from a human donor with T large granular lymphocyte leukemia. Some clones in this sample may be carry-over from other donors' samples. The CDR3 region has the DNA TGTGCCAGCAGCCGGACAGGGTGGAACACTGAAGCTTTCTTT. Amino acids: CASSRTGWNTEAFF.